Listed below are T cell receptor beta chains from one sample, sequenced in a study of blood T cells in healthy people across ages. TCRdb re-analysed the 5' RACE reads in MiXCR, keeping a single row per CDR3 protein. The data show some 1,500,000 distinct CDR3 sequences, around 40% seen once. Sequenced: blood. These receptors originate from a woman between 18 and 30 years old in good health. The CDR3 runs from the conserved cysteine through the conserved F or W. Fields, in order: D gene, J gene, clone size, V gene, CDR3 protein, CDR3 DNA. A D gene is named only where the DNA matches it firmly. Rows give clone size only sometimes, using once, few, many, or a class for an expanded clone.

>TRBD2|TRBJ2-7|-|TRBV29-1
CSVEARSGSRAEQYF
TGCAGCGTTGAAGCTCGTAGCGGGAGCCGCGCCGAGCAGTACTTC
>-|TRBJ1-1|-|TRBV13
CASSIRELGTEAFF
TGTGCCAGCAGCATAAGGGAATTGGGGACTGAAGCTTTCTTT
>-|TRBJ2-1|-|TRBV21-1
CASSKAGQGVGKTQFF
TGTGCCAGCAGCAAAGCGGGACAGGGTGTTGGGAAGACCCAGTTCTTC
>-|TRBJ2-5|few|TRBV5-1
CASSYSQQETQYF
TGCGCCAGCAGCTACAGCCAGCAAGAGACCCAGTACTTC
>-|TRBJ2-3|-|TRBV12-3/TRBV12-4
CASIQAGRTDTQYF
TGTGCCAGCATTCAGGCAGGTCGCACAGATACGCAGTATTTT
>TRBD1|TRBJ2-1|-|TRBV15
CATGDSDNEQFF
TGTGCCACTGGGGACAGTGACAATGAGCAGTTCTTC
>TRBD1|TRBJ2-7|many|TRBV20-1
CSAHRQGYEQYF
TGCAGTGCTCATCGACAGGGCTACGAGCAGTACTTC
>TRBD2|TRBJ2-5|-|TRBV4-1
CASGGLAGAQETQYF
TGCGCCAGCGGCGGACTAGCGGGGGCACAAGAGACCCAGTACTTC
>-|TRBJ2-1|few|TRBV7-2
CASSLGQGGNEQFF
TGTGCCAGCAGCTTAGGACAGGGAGGAAATGAGCAGTTCTTC
>TRBD2|TRBJ2-4|many|TRBV6-5
CASSPGLANIQYF
TGTGCCAGCAGCCCCGGACTAGCAAACATTCAGTACTTC
>-|TRBJ1-5|-|TRBV30
CAWNAGISNQPQHF
TGTGCCTGGAATGCCGGAATAAGCAATCAGCCCCAGCATTTT
>-|TRBJ1-4|-|TRBV5-1
CASSLWFGQSSTNEKLFF
TGCGCCAGCAGCTTGTGGTTCGGACAGTCTTCAACTAATGAAAAACTGTTTTTT